This entry is about one T cell receptor beta chain. This clonotype has just a few counts. No antigen is known for it. Base qualities are not provided; no much larger clone lies one nucleotide away. The time point label, read with the paper, signifies: longitudinal time-point 2. For the unsorted PBMC libraries, 2 million PBMCs were stored in RNAlater at -80 degrees C until RNA extraction and were used to generate the libraries. PBMCs were separated from peripheral blood using Ficoll-Hypaque density gradient centrifugation and then cryopreserved in liquid nitrogen. cDNA synthesis used template-switch 5'RACE with a primer carrying a 10-nucleotide random unique molecular identifier tagging each TCR transcript. Every sequencing run covered 15-18 subjects and yielded more than 160 million TCR-beta sequences. The RNeasy kit was used to extract total RNA. TCR-beta VDJ regions were amplified with primers for the TCR constant region and the 5'RACE anchor, using the KAPA Real-time Library Amplification kit. Sample indexes and Illumina adaptors were added in a first PCR, after which library yield was increased in a second PCR. After Ampure bead purification, the TCR product of roughly 650 bp was size-selected on a 2% E-gel SizeSelection system. Library quality was checked on a Bioanalyzer, concentration was measured with Qubit, and libraries were quantified with the Kapa Library Quantification kit before pooling. An Illumina HiSeq 2500 was used to sequence the libraries paired-end at 2 x 150 bp. To increase sequence diversity, roughly 24-30% phiX was spiked into each library pool. As for how the authors treated the data: The UMI-based MiGEC pipeline processed quality-filtered reads and removed over 75% of raw TCR sequences during error correction. VDJ genes were aligned to IMGT germline references, and clonotypes were defined by unique CDR3 amino acid sequence plus V-J genes. VDJtools evaluated clonal expansion, Shannon diversity and CDR3 relatedness (CalcPairwiseDistances, ClusterSamples); CLCbio workbench built phylogenetic trees. Expanded clones were defined as having at least 8 unique UMIs, based on coefficient-of-variation modelling across technical triplicates. TCRdb reran the public reads through fastp at Q25 and MiXCR, keeping productive beta chains. Every distinct CDR3 protein forms one entry, paired with its most common genes and DNA. What appears here as the V and J calls and clone size reflects TCRdb's work, not the paper's. The sample table lists 70,000 to 95,000 distinct CDR3 sequences, less than 15% of them with a count of one. Jointly, the top ten make up about 4.6% of the sample.

The data are from a study of neurological immune-mediated disorders (dated by TCRdb to the late 2010s). General notes on the study: The study compared peripheral blood TCR-beta repertoires of HTLV-I-associated myelopathy (HAM/TSP) patients, multiple sclerosis patients and healthy controls using UMI-based sequencing. The approximately 98 TCR-beta libraries included longitudinal samples, technical triplicates and paired sorted CD4+ and CD8+ T-cell subsets alongside PBMC samples. Longitudinal HAM/TSP and healthy donors had 3 time-points each (3-40 month intervals). Of the approximately 68 subjects in the cohort, about 14 were HAM/TSP patients, about 35 were multiple sclerosis patients, and 20 were healthy controls.

V loses 5 bases, J loses 5 bases, and the germline ends lie 15 bases apart. The CDR3 numbers 14 residues from cysteine through phenylalanine. Only the CDR3 DNA is retained, 42 bases long and in frame from the first base. The germline V gene provides CDR1 SGHRS and CDR2 YFSETQ. General conclusions and limits of the study: No identical CDR3 amino acid sequences were shared among expanded clones across subjects, suggesting private TCR-beta repertoires in all groups. TCR clonal expansion was highest in HAM/TSP patients and lowest in MS patients, with MS patients falling below even healthy controls.

The V and J genes are TRBV5-1 and TRBJ2-3; the D gene is perhaps TRBD1, on 6 matching bases. The specimen was PBMCs. The clonotype originates from a female donor with HTLV-1-associated myelopathy (HAM/TSP). The bases are TGCGCCAGCAGTAAGGGAACCAGGGGAGATACGCAGTATTTT. The resulting protein is CASSKGTRGDTQYF.